Here is one TCR beta chain with its context. Its antigen is unidentified. This CDR3 is built from 15 residues. Germline V gene data show CDR1 as MNHEY and CDR2 as SMNVEV (reference sequence). J lost 3 bases, V lost 5 bases, and 4 bases had no gene match. This entry is derived from a study of beta chain features in type 1 diabetes. Study outcomes and limitations: Researchers report that Type 1 diabetes patients had moderately but significantly shorter TCRB CDR3s across all four CD4+ subsets.

Expressed TCRB transcripts got sequenced, as all isolated RNA was reverse transcribed. The table came from immunoSEQ multiplex PCR; TCRdb's copy has only in-frame clones and leaves some out. In the table there are approximately 260,000 clones, over 20% of which are singletons. V gene TRBV27 combines with J gene TRBJ1-5, with 10 bases fitting TRBD1. This clonotype originated in a woman aged 40 to 50 with type 1 diabetes. The sequencing input was naive CD4+ T cells from blood. DNA of the CDR3: TGTGCCAGCAGTGCCGGGACAGGGGCCAATCAGCCCCAGCATTTT. Translating it yields CASSAGTGANQPQHF.